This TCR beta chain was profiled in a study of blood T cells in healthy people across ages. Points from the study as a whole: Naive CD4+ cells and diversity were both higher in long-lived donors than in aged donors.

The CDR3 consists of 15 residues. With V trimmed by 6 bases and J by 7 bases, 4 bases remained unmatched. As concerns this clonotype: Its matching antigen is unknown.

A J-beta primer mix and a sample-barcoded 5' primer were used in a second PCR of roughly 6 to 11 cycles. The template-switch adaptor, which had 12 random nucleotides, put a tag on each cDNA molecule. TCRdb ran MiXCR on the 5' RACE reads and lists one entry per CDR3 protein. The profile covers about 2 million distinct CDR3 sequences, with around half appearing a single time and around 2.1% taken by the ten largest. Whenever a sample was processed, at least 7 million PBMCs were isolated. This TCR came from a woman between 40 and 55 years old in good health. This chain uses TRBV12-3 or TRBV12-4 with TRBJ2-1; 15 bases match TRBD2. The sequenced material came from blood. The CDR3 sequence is CASRGTSGGTNEQFF. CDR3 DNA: TGTGCCAGCAGAGGGACTAGCGGGGGGACAAATGAGCAGTTCTTC.